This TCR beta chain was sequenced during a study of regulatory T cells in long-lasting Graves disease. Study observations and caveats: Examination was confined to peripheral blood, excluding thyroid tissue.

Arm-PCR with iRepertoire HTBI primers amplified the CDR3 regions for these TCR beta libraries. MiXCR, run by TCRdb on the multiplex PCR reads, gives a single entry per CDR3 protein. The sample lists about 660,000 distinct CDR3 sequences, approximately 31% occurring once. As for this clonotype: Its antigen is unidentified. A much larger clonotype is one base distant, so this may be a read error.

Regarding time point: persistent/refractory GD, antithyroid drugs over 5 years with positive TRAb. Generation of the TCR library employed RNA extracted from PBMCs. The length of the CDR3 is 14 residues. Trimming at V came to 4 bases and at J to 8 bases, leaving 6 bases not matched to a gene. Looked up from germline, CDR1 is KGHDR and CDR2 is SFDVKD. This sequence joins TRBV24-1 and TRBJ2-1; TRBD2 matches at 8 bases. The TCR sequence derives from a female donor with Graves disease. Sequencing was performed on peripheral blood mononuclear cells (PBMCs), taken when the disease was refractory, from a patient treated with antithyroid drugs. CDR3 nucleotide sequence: TGTGCCACCAGTGACACGGGAGGGGCATATGAGCAGTTCTTC. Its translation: CATSDTGGAYEQFF.